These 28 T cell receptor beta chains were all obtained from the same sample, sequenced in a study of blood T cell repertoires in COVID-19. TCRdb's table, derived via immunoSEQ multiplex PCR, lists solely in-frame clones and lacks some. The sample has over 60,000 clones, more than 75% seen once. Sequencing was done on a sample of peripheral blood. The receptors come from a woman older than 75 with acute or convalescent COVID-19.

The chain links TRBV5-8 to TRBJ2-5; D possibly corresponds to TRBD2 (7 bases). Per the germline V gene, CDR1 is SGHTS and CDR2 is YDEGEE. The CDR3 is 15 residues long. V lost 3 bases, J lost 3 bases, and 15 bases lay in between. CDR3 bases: TGTGCCAGCAGCTCGGGGAGGGGGACTAAAGAGACCCAGTACTTC. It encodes CASSSGRGTKETQYF. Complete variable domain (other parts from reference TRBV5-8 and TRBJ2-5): EAGVTQSPTHLIKTRGQQATLRCSPISGHTSVYWYQQALGLGLQFLLWYDEGEERNRGNFPPRFSGRQFPNYSSELNVNALELEDSALYLCASSSGRGTKETQYFGPGTRLLVL.

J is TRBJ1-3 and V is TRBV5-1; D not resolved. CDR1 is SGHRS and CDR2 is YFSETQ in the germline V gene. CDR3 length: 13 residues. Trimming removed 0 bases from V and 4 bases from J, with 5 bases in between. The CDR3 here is CASSLDRGNTIYF. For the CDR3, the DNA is TGCGCCAGCAGCTTGGATCGGGGAAACACCATATATTTT.

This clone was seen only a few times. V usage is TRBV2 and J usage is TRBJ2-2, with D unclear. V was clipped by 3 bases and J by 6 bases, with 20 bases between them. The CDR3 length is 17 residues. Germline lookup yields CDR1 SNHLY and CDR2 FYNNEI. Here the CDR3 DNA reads TGTGCCAGCAGTGAGGGTGACTTCGAGCCCCACGCCGGGGAGCTGTTTTTT. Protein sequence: CASSEGDFEPHAGELFF.

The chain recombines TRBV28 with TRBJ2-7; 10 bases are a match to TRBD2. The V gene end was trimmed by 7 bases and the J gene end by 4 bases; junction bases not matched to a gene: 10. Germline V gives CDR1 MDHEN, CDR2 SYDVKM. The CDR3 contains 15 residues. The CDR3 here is CASTEAGGGTYEQYF. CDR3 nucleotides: TGTGCCAGCACCGAAGCGGGAGGGGGTACTTACGAGCAGTACTTC.

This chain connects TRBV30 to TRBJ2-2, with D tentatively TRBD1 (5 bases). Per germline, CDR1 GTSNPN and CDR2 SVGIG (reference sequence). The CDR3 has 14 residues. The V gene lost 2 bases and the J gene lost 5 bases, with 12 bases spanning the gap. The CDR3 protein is CAWSRRQLTGELFF. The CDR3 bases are TGTGCCTGGAGTCGGAGACAGTTAACCGGGGAGCTGTTTTTT.

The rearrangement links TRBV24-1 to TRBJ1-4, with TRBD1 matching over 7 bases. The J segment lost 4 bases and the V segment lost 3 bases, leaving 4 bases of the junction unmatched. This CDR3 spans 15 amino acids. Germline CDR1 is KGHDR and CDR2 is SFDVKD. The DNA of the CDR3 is TGTGCCACCAGTGATGCGGGACAGTTTAATGAAAAACTGTTTTTT. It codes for CATSDAGQFNEKLFF.

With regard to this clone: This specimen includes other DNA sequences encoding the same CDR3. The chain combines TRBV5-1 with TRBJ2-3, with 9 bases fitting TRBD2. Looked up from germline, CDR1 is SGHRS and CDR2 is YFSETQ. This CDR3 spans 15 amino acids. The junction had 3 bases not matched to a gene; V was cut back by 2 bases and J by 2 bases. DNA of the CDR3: TGCGCCAGCAGCTTCCTAGCGGGACCCACAGATACGCAGTATTTT. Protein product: CASSFLAGPTDTQYF.

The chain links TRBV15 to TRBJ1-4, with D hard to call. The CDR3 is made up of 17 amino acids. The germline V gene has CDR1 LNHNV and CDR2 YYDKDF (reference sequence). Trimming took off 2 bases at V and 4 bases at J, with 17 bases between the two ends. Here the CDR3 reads CATSRPFPGGSNEKLFF. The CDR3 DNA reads TGTGCCACCAGCAGACCATTCCCGGGAGGAAGTAATGAAAAACTGTTTTTT.

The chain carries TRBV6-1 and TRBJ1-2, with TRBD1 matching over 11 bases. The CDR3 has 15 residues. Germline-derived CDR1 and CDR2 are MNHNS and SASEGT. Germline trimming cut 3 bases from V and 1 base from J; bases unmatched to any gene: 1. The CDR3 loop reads CASSDGTGGNYGYTF. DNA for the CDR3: TGTGCCAGCAGTGACGGGACAGGGGGTAACTATGGCTACACCTTC.

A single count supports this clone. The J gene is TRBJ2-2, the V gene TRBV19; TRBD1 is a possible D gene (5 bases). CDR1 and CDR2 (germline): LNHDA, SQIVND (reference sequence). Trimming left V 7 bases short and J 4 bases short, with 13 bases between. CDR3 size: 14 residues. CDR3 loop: CASIPMGRTGELFF. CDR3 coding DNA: TGTGCCAGTATCCCAATGGGGCGCACCGGGGAGCTGTTTTTT.

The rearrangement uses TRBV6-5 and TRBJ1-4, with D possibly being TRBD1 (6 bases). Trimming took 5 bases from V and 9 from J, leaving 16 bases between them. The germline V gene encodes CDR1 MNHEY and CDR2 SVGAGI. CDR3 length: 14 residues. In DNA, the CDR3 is TGTGCCAGCAGTACGGACAGTGCAATGAAAAAACTGTTTTTT. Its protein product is CASSTDSAMKKLFF.

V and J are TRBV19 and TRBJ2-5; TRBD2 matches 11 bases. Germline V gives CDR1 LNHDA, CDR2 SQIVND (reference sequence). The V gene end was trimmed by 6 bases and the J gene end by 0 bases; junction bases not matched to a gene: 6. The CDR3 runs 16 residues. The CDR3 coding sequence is TGTGCCAGTAGCATAACTAGCGGGAGTTACCAAGAGACCCAGTACTTC. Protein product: CASSITSGSYQETQYF. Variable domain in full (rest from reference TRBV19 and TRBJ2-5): DGGITQSPKYLFRKEGQNVTLSCEQNLNHDAMYWYRQDPGQGLRLIYYSQIVNDFQKGDIAEGYSVSREKKESFPLTVTSAQKNPTAFYLCASSITSGSYQETQYFGPGTRLLVL.

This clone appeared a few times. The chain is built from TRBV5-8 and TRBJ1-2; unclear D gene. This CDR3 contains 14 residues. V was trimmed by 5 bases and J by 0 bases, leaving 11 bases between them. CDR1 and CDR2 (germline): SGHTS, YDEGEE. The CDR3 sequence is CASRSGRSNYGYTF. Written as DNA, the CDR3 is TGTGCCAGCAGGAGCGGACGGTCTAACTATGGCTACACCTTC.

CDR3 bases: TGTGCCAGCAGTTCGATAGCGGGAGGGCCAATTGAGCAGTTCTTC. Translating gives CASSSIAGGPIEQFF. The chain combines TRBV27 with TRBJ2-1, with TRBD2 matching over 11 bases. V gave up 4 bases and J gave up 9 bases; unmatched junction bases: 8. From germline, CDR1 is MNHEY and CDR2 SMNVEV (reference sequence). This CDR3 contains 15 residues.

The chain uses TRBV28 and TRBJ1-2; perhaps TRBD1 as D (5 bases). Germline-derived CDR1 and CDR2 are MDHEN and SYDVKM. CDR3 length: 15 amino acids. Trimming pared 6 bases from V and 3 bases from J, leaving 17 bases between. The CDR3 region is CASSGGVNTDYGYTF. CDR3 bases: TGTGCCAGCAGCGGGGGAGTTAATACTGACTATGGCTACACCTTC.

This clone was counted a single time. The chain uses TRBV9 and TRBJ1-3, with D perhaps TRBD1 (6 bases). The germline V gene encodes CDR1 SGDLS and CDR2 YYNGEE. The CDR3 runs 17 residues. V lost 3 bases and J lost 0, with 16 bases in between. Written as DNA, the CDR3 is TGTGCCAGCAGCGCGGACAGCGTAACAAGCTCTGGAAACACCATATATTTT. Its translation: CASSADSVTSSGNTIYF.

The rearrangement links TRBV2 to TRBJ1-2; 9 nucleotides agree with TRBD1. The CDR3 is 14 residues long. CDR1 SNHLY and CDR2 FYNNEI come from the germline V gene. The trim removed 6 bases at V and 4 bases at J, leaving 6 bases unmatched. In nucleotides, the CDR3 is TGTGCCAGCAGACCGGACAGGGGACGCTATGGCTACACCTTC. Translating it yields CASRPDRGRYGYTF.

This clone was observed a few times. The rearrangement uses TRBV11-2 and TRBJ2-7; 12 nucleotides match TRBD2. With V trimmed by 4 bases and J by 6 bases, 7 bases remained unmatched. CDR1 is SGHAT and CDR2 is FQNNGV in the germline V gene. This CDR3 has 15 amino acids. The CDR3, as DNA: TGTGCCAGCAGCTCTGACCTAGCGGGAGGGCGCGAGCAGTACTTC. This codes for CASSSDLAGGREQYF.

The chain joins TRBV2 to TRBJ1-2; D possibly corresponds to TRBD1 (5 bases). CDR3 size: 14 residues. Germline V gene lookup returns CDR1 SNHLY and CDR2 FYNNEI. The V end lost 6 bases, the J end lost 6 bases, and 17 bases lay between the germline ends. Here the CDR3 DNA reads TGTGCCAGCAGCGACAGATGGGCAGCCCATGGCTACACCTTC. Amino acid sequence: CASSDRWAAHGYTF.

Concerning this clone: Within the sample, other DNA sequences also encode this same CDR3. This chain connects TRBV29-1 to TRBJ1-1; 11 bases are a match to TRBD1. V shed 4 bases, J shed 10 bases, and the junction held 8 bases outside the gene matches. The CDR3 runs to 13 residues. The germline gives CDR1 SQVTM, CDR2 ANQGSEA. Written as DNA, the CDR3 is TGCAGCGTTGTCTCCGGGACAGGGGGTATAGCTTTCTTT. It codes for CSVVSGTGGIAFF.

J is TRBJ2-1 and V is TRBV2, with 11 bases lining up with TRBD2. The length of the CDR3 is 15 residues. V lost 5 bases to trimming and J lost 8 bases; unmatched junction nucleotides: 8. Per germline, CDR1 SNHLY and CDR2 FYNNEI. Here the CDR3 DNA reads TGTGCCAGCAGTAGGCTAGCGGGAGGATTGGATGAGCAGTTCTTC. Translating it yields CASSRLAGGLDEQFF.

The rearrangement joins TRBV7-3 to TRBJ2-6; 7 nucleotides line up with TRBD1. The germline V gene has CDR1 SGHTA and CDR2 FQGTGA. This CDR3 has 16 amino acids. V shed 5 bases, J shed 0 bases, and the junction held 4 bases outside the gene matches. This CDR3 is CASSQGDLSGANVLTF. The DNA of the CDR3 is TGTGCCAGCAGCCAGGGGGACCTCTCTGGGGCCAACGTCCTGACTTTC.

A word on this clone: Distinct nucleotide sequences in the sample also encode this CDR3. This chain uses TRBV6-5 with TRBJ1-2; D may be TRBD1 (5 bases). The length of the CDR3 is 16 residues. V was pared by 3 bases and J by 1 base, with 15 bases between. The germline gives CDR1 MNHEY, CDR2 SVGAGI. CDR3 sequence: CASSYSGQGYNYGYTF. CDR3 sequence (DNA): TGTGCCAGCAGTTATTCAGGGCAGGGCTATAACTATGGCTACACCTTC.

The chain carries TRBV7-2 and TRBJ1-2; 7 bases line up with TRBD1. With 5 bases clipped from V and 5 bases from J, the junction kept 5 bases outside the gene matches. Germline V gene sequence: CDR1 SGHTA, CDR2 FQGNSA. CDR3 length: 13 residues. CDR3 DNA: TGTGCCAGCAGCCCGGACAGGTTATATGGCTACACCTTC. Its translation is CASSPDRLYGYTF.

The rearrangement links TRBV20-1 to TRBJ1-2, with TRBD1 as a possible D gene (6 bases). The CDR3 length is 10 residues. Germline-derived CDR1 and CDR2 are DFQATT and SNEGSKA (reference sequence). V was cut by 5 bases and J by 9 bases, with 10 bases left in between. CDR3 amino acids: CSAPGQSYTF. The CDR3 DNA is TGCAGTGCTCCCGGACAGAGCTACACCTTC.

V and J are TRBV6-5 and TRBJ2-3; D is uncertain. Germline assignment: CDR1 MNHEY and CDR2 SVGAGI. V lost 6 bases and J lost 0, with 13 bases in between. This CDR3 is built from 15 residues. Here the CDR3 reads CASRVLLTSTDTQYF. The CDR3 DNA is TGTGCCAGCAGAGTACTCCTGACTAGCACAGATACGCAGTATTTT.

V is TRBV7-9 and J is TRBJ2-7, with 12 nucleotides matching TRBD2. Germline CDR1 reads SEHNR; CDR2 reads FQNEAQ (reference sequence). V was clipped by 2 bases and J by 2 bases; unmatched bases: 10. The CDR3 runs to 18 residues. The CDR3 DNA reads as TGTGCCAGCAGCTTATCGGGACTAGCGGGTCGGTTTACCTACGAGCAGTACTTC. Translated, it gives CASSLSGLAGRFTYEQYF.

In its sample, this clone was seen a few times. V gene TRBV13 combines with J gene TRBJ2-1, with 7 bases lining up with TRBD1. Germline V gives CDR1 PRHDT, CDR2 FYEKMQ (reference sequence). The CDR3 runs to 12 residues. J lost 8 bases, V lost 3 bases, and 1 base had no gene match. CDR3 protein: CASSFQGDEQFF. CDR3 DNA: TGTGCCAGCAGCTTCCAGGGGGATGAGCAGTTCTTC. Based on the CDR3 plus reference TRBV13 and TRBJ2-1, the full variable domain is AAGVIQSPRHLIKEKRETATLKCYPIPRHDTVYWYQQGPGQDPQFLISFYEKMQSDKGSIPDRFSAQQFSDYHSELNMSSLELGDSALYFCASSFQGDEQFFGPGTRLTVL.